Listed here are 10 T cell receptor beta chains from one sample, sequenced in a study of blood T cell repertoires in COVID-19. Clones were sequenced by immunoSEQ multiplex PCR, and TCRdb holds only the in-frame ones, with some missing. Of about 310,000 clones in the sample, around nine tenths were seen once. Sequenced sample: peripheral blood. Receptor source: a man in his 70s with acute or convalescent COVID-19.

V gene TRBV2 combines with J gene TRBJ2-7; D ambiguous. Deletions cut 1 base from V and 3 bases from J, with 10 bases between. CDR3 length: 14 amino acids. Per germline, CDR1 SNHLY and CDR2 FYNNEI. The CDR3 is CASSEGPENYEQYF. The CDR3 nucleotides read TGTGCCAGCAGTGAAGGGCCGGAGAACTACGAGCAGTACTTC.

The rearrangement uses TRBV6-2 or TRBV6-3 and TRBJ1-2; the D gene is possibly TRBD1 (6 bases). V was trimmed by 5 bases and J by 1 base, leaving 11 bases between them. Germline loops: CDR1 MNHEY, CDR2 SVGEGT. There are 14 residues in the CDR3. CDR3 sequence: CASSRQALNYGYTF. DNA for the CDR3: TGTGCCAGCAGTCGACAGGCCCTTAACTATGGCTACACCTTC.

This clone appeared a few times. The rearrangement links TRBV30 to TRBJ1-2; 9 bases match TRBD1. V was pared by 4 bases and J by 4 bases, with 4 bases of the junction left unmatched. The CDR3 covers 13 residues. Germline V lookup: CDR1 GTSNPN, CDR2 SVGIG (reference sequence). CDR3 sequence: CAWNQDRGYGYTF. CDR3 nucleotide sequence: TGTGCCTGGAACCAGGACAGGGGCTATGGCTACACCTTC.

The chain has TRBV5-6 and TRBJ2-7; 9 bases fit TRBD1. The CDR3 covers 12 residues. Per germline, CDR1 SGHDT and CDR2 YYEEEE. The ends lost 4 bases at V and 5 bases at J; junction bases unmatched: 1. CDR3 bases: TGTGCCAGCAGCCGGACAGGGGACGAGCAGTACTTC. Amino acid sequence: CASSRTGDEQYF.

This chain uses TRBV11-2 with TRBJ2-1; D remains unclear. Trimming took off 2 bases at V and 6 bases at J, with 8 bases between the two ends. The germline V gene has CDR1 SGHAT and CDR2 FQNNGV. This CDR3 has 13 residues. The CDR3 DNA reads TGTGCCAGCAGCTTAAGCACTACCAATGAGCAGTTCTTC. It is translated as CASSLSTTNEQFF.

CDR3 sequence reads: CASSLGAGNYGYTF. The DNA for the CDR3 is TGTGCCAGCAGTTTAGGAGCGGGTAACTATGGCTACACCTTC. The chain combines TRBV28 with TRBJ1-2; no clear D gene. Germline V gene lookup returns CDR1 MDHEN and CDR2 SYDVKM. The V and J ends lost 2 bases and 1 base respectively, with 8 bases between them. CDR3 length: 14 amino acids.

The V call is TRBV28, the J call TRBJ1-4; D might be TRBD1 (5 bases). The CDR3 extends over 16 amino acids. Germline CDR1 MDHEN, CDR2 SYDVKM. Trimming cost V 4 bases and J 4 bases, with 16 bases left between them. CDR3 protein: CASSSSLGGDNEKLFF. The DNA for the CDR3 is TGTGCCAGCAGTTCCTCCTTGGGGGGAGATAATGAAAAACTGTTTTTT.

This clone was detected once. V gene TRBV18 combines with J gene TRBJ1-2, with TRBD1 matching 9 bases. The CDR3 has 17 amino acids. The V segment lost 6 bases and the J segment 3 bases; nucleotides outside the gene matches: 14. Germline CDR1 and CDR2: KGHSH and LQKENI. CDR3 DNA: TGTGCCAGCTCCCGATTTTCGGGACAGGGCCTAGACTATGGCTACACCTTC. It yields the protein CASSRFSGQGLDYGYTF. Combining the CDR3 with reference TRBV18 and TRBJ1-2 gives the whole variable domain NAGVMQNPRHLVRRRGQEARLRCSPMKGHSHVYWYRQLPEEGLKFMVYLQKENIIDESGMPKERFSAEFPKEGPSILRIQQVVRGDSAAYFCASSRFSGQGLDYGYTFGSGTRLTVV.

This clone has more than one count but fewer than ten. The chain has TRBV9 and TRBJ1-5, with TRBD1 identical over 8 bases. V lost 0 bases and J lost 5; bases outside the gene matches: 7. The length of the CDR3 is 16 residues. Germline V CDR1 and CDR2: SGDLS, YYNGEE. The CDR3 DNA sequence: TGTGCCAGCAGCGTAGGAGGACAGGGTAGGGATCAGCCCCAGCATTTT. Translating gives CASSVGGQGRDQPQHF.

A few counts support this clone. The chain recombines TRBV9 with TRBJ1-6, with D perhaps matching TRBD1 (6 bases). The germline gives CDR1 SGDLS, CDR2 YYNGEE. The CDR3 runs 14 residues. V was cut by 3 bases and J by 10 bases, with 14 bases left in between. The CDR3 DNA sequence: TGTGCCAGCAGCGAGGGAGGGGGGTTATCACCCCTCCACTTT. Amino acids: CASSEGGGLSPLHF.